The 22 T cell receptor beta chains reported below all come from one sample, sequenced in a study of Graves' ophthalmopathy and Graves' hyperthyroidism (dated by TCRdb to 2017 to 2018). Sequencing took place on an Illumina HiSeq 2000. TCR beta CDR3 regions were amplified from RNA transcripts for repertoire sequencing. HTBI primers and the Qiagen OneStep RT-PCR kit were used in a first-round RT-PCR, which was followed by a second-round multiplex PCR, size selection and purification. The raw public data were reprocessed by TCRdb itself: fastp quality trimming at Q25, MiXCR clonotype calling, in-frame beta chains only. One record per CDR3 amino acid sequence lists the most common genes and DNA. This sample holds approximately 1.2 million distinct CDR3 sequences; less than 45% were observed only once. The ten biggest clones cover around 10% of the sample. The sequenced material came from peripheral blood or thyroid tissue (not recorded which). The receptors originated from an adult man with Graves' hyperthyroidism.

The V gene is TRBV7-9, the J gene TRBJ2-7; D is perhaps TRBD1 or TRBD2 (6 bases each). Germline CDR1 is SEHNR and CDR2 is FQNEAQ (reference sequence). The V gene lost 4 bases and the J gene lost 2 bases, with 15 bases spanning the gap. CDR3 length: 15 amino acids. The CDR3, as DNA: TGTGCCAGCAGCTCGGAGGGGGGATACACCTACGAGCAGTACTTC. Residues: CASSSEGGYTYEQYF.

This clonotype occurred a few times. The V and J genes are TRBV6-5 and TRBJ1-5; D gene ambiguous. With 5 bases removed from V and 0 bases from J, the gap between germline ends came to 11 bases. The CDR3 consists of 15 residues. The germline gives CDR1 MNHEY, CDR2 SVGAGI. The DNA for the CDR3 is TGTGCCAGCAGTGAATCGGGGAATAGCAATCAGCCCCAGCATTTT. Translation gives CASSESGNSNQPQHF.

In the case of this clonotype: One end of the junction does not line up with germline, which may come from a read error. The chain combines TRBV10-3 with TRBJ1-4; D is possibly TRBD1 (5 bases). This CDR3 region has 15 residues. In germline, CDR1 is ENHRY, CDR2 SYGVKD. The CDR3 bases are TGTGCCAGCAGTACTCTCAGGGTAGGGAATGAAAAACTGTTTTTT. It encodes CASSTLRVGNEKLFF.

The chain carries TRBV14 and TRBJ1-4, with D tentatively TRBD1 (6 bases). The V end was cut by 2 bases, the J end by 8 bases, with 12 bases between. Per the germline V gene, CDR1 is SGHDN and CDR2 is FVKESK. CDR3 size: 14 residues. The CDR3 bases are TGTGCCAGCAGCCAACCCGAGGGGGGAGAAAAACTGTTTTTT. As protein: CASSQPEGGEKLFF.

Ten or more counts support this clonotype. In DNA form, the CDR3 reads TGTGCCAGCACCTCCAGGAGGGGCTCCTACGAGCAGTACTTC. This sequence encodes CASTSRRGSYEQYF. The chain has TRBV11-2 and TRBJ2-7, with D tentatively TRBD2 (6 bases). Germline values: CDR1 SGHAT, CDR2 FQNNGV. Between the trimmed V and J ends, which lost 7 bases and 0 bases, there was a span of 13 bases. This CDR3 is 14 amino acids long.

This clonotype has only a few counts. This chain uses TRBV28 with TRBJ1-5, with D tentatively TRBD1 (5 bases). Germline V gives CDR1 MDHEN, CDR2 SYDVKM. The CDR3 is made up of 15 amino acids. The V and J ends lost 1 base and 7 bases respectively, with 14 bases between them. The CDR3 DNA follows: TGTGCCAGCAGTTTATTCGACGGGGCAAGGCAGCCCCAGCATTTT. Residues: CASSLFDGARQPQHF.

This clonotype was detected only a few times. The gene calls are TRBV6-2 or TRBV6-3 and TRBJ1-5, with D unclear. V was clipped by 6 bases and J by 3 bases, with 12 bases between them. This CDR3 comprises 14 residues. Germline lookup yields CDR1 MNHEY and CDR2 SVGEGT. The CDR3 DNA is TGTGCCAGCAGGGGAGGGTCGGACAATCAGCCCCAGCATTTT. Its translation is CASRGGSDNQPQHF.

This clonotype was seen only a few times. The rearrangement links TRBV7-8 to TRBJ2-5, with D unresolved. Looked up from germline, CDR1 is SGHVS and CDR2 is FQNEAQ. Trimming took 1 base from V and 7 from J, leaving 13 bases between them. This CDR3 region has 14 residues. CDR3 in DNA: TGTGCCAGCAGCTTAGGGGCTTTATTGGCGACCCAGTACTTC. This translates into CASSLGALLATQYF.

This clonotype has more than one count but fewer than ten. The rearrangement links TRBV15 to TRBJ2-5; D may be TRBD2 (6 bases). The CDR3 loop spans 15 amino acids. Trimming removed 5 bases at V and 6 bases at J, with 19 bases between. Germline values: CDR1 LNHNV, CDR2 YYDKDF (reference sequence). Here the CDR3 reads CATSEDLGLGKTQYF. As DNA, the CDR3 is TGTGCCACCAGCGAAGACTTGGGACTGGGGAAGACCCAGTACTTC.

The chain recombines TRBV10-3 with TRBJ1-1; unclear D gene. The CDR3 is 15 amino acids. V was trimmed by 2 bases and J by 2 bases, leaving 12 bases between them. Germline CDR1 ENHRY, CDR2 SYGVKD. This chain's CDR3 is CAISEGVGHNTEAFF. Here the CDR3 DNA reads TGTGCCATCAGTGAGGGTGTGGGCCACAACACTGAAGCTTTCTTT.

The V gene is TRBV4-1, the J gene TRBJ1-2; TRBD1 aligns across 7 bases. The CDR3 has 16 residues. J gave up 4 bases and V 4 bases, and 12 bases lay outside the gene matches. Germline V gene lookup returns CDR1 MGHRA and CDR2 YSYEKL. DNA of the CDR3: TGCGCCAGCAGCCTGAGCCGGGGACAGTTCACCTATGGCTACACCTTC. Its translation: CASSLSRGQFTYGYTF.

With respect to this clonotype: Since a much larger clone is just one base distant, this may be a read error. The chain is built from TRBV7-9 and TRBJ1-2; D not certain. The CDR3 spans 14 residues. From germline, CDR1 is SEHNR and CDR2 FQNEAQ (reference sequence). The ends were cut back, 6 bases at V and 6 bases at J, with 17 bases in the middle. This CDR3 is CASSYLIDRDGYTF. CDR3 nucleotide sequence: TGTGCCAGCAGTTACTTGATTGACCGGGATGGCTACACCTTC. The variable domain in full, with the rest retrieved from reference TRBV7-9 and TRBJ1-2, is DTGVSQNPRHKITKRGQNVTFRCDPISEHNRLYWYRQTLGQGPEFLTYFQNEAQLEKSRLLSDRFSAERPKGSFSTLEIQRTEQGDSAMYLCASSYLIDRDGYTFGSGTRLTVV.

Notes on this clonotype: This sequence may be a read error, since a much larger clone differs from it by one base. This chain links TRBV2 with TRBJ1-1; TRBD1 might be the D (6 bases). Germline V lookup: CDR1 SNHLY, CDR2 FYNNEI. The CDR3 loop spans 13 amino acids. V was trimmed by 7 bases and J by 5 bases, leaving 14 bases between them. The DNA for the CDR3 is TGTGCCAGCACAGGGGCATTGGGTACTGAAGCTTTCTTT. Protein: CASTGALGTEAFF.

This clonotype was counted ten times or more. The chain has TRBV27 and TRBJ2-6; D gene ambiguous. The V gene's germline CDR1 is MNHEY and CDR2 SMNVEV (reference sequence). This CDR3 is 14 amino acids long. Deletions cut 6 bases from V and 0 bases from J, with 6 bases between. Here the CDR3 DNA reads TGTGCCAGCAGGGCCCACTCTGGGGCCAACGTCCTGACTTTC. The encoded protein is CASRAHSGANVLTF.

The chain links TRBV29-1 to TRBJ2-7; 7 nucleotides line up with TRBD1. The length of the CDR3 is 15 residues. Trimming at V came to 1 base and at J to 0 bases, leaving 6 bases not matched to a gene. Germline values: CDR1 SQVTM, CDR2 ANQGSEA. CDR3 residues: CSVEVGGFVSYEQYF. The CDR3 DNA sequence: TGCAGCGTTGAAGTAGGGGGCTTTGTCTCCTACGAGCAGTACTTC.

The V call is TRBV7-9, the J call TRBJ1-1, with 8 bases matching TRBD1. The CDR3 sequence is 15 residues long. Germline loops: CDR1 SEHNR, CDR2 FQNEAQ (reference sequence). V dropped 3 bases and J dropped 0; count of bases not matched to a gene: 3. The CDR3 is CASSFGQGVNTEAFF. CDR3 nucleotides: TGTGCCAGCAGCTTCGGACAGGGAGTGAACACTGAAGCTTTCTTT. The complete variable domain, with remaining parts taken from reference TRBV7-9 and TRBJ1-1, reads DTGVSQNPRHKITKRGQNVTFRCDPISEHNRLYWYRQTLGQGPEFLTYFQNEAQLEKSRLLSDRFSAERPKGSFSTLEIQRTEQGDSAMYLCASSFGQGVNTEAFFGQGTRLTVV.

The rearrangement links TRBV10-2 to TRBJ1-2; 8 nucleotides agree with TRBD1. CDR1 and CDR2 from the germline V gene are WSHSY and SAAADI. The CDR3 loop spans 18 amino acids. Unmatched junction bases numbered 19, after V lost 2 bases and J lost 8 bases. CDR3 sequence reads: CASSEPDSPLDRGVGYTF. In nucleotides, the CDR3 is TGCGCCAGCAGTGAGCCGGACAGTCCCTTAGACAGGGGAGTCGGCTACACCTTC.

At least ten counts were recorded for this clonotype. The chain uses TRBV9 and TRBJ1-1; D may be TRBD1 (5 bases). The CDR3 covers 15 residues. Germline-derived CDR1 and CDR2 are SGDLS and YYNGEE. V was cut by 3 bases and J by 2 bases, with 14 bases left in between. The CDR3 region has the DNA TGTGCCAGCAGCGAGTTGGGGCAGGGAAACACTGAAGCTTTCTTT. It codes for CASSELGQGNTEAFF.

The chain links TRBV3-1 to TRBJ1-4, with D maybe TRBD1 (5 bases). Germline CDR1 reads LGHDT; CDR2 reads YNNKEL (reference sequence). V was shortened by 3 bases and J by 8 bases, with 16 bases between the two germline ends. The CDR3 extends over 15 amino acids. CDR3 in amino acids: CASSQVPGYGEKLFF. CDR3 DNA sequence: TGTGCCAGCAGCCAGGTACCAGGGTATGGAGAAAAACTGTTTTTT.

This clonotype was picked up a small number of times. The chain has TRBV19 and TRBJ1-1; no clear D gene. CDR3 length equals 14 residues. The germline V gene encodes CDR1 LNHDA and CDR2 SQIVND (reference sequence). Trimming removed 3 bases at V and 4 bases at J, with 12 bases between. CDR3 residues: CASSIQDMVTEAFF. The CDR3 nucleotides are TGTGCCAGTAGTATTCAGGATATGGTCACTGAAGCTTTCTTT.

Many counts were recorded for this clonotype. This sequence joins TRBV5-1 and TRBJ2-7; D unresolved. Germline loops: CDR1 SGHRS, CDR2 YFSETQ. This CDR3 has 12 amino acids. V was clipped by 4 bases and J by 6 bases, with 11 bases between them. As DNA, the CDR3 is TGCGCCAGCAGCCCAACTCTTAGCGAGCAGTACTTC. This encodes CASSPTLSEQYF.

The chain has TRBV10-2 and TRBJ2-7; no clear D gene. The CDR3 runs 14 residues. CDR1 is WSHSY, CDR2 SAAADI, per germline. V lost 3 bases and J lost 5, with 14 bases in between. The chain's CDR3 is CASSDSGHGDEQYF. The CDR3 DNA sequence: TGCGCCAGCAGTGACTCCGGGCATGGCGACGAGCAGTACTTC.